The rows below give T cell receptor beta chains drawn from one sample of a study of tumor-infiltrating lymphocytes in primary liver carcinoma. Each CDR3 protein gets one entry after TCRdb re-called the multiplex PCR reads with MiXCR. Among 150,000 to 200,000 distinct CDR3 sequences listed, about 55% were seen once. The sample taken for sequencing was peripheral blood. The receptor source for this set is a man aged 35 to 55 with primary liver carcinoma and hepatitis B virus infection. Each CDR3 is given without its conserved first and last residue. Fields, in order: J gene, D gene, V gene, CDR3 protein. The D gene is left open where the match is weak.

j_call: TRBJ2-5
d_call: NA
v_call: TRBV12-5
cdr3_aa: ASGLGQETQY

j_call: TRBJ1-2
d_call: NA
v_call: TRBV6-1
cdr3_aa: ASSAPDLYGYT

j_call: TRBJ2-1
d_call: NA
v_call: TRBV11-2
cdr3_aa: ASSLRRGEQF

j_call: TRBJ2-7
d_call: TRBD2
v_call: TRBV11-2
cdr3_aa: ASSSGLAGDVGYEQY

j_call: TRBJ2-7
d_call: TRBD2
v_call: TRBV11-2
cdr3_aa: ASSLGRGEWEQY

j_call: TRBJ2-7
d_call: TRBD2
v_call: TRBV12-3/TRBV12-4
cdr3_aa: ASGRAHSIEQY

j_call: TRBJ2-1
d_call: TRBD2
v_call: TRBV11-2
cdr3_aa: TSSFWASGRGGSYNEQF

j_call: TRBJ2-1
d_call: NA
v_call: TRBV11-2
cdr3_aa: ASSLDARPYNEQF

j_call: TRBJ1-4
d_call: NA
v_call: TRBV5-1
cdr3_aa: ASSADTYNEKLF

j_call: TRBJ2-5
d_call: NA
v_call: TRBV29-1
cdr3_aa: SVASGLSGTQY

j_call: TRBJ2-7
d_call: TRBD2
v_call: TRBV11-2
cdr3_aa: ASSYPIGLAGGIRYEQY

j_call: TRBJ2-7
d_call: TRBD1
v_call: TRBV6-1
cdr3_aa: ASSEWAGGYEQY

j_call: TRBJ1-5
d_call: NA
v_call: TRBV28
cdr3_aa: ATDTDSNQPQH

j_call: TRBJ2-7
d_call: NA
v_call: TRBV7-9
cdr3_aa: ASSSHNSYEQY

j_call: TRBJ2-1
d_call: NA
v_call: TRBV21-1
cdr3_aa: ASSKEGGSNEQF

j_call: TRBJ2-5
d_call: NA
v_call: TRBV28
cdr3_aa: ASSVPSVETQY

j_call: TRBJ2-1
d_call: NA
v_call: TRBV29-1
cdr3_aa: SAWDYNEQF

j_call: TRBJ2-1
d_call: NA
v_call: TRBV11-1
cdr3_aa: ASSFGVNEQF

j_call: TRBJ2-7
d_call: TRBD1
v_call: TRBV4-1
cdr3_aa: AGSGTGVYEQY

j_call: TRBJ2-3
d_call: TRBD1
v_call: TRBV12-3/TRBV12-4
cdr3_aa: ASSLGQCKDTQY

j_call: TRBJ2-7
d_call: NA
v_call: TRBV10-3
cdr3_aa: AISVAGYEKY

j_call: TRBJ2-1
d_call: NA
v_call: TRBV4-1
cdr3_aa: ASSQDKGQGTDNEQF

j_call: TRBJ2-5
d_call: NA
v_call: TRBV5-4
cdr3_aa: ASSLDWGREKTQY

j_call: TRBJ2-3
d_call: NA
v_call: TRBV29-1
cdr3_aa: SVFSIQHLSTDTQY

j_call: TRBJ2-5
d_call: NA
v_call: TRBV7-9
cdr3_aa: ASNQQAGHPLQETQY

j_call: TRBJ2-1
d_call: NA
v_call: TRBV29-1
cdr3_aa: SARDRGEQL

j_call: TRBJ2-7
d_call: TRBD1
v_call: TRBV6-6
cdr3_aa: ASTGTGISEQY

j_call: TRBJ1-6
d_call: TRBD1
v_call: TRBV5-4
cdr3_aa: ANSFSGTESH

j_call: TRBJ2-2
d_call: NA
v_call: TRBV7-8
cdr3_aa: ASSLVQQNTGELF

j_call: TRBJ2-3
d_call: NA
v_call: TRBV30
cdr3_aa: AWSVTLSRVGDTQY

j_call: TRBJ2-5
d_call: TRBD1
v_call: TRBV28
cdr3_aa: ASRPDRVYQETQY

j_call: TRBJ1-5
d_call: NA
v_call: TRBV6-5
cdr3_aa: ASSRSRQEGQPQH

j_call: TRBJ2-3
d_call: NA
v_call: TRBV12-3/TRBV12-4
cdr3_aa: ASRTDATDTQY

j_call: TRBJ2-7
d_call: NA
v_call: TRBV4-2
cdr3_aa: ASSQDRNAFSYEQY

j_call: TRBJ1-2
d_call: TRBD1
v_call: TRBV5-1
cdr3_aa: ASSSEQGDGYT

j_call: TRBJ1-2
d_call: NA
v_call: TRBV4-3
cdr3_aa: ASSQAGAGRNYGYT

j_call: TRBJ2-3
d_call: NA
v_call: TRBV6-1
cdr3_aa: ASSEFEYSTDTQY

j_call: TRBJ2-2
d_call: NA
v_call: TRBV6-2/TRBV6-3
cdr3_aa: ASTRLMNTGERF

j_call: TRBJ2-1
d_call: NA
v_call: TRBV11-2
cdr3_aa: ASSPLDGVSNEQF

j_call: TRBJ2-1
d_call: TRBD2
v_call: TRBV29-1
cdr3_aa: SVDGLAGGNLLTSEQF

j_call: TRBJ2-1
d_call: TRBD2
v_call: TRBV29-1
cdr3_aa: SVEDRASGRINEQF

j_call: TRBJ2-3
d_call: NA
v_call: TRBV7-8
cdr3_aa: ASSLGGSPSTDTQY

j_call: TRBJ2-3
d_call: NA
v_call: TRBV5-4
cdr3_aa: ASSPSRGAGKADTQY

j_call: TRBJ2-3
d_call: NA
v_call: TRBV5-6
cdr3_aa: ASNWRLGADTQY

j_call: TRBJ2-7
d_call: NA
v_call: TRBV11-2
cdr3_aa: ASSLDTDGSYEQY

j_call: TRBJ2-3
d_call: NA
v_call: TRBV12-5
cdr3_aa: ASARFIRGITDTQY

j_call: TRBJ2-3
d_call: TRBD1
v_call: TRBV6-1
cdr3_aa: ASSEEDRGWDTQY

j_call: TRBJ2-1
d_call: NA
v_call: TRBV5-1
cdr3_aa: ASSLLWNQTYNEQF

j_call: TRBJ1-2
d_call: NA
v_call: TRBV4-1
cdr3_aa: ASSQGGAVYGYT

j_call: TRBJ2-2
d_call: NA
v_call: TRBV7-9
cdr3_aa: ASSPTGNTGELF

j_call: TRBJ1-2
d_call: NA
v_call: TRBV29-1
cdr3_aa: GLRWHYGYT

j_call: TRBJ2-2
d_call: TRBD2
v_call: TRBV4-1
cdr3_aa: ASSQTPGLEPGELF

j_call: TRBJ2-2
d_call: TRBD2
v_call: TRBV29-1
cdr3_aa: NVKREVKGELF

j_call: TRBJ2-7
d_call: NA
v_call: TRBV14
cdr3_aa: ASSQDLITGVDEQY

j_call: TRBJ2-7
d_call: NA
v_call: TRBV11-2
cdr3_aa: ASSLYLANYEQY